Shown below are 29 T cell receptor beta chains from a single sample sequenced in a study of OX40 agonist ivuxolimab in advanced cancers. Libraries were prepared by immunoSEQ multiplex PCR; TCRdb keeps only in-frame clonotypes and omits some of them. This table holds 75,000 to 90,000 clones, roughly 92% found once. This specimen was CD4+ or CD8+ T cells sorted from blood, taken in a trial of the OX40 agonist ivuxolimab. Receptors originate from an adult with an advanced solid tumor such as melanoma, head and neck, liver or kidney cancer.

V and J are TRBV6-5 and TRBJ1-4, with 8 nucleotides matching TRBD1. The CDR3 has 14 residues. Germline trimming cut 6 bases from V and 7 bases from J; bases unmatched to any gene: 7. Looked up from germline, CDR1 is MNHEY and CDR2 is SVGAGI. The CDR3 DNA follows: TGTGCCAGCAGACAGGGGGAAACTTTTGAAAAACTGTTTTTT. Translation gives CASRQGETFEKLFF.

V usage is TRBV15 and J usage is TRBJ2-3; possible D gene TRBD2, 6 bases. Germline CDR1 LNHNV, CDR2 YYDKDF (reference sequence). Trimming shortened V by 3 bases and J by 0 bases, and 7 bases separated the two germline ends. This CDR3 has 14 amino acids. The CDR3 loop is CATSRGGSTDTQYF. In DNA form, the CDR3 reads TGTGCCACCAGCAGGGGGGGTAGCACAGATACGCAGTATTTT.

The V gene is TRBV5-1, the J gene TRBJ2-7; a possible D gene is TRBD1 (6 bases). There are 15 residues in the CDR3. CDR1 is SGHRS, CDR2 YFSETQ, per germline. Trimming left V 2 bases short and J 5 bases short, with 17 bases between. CDR3 nucleotides: TGCGCCAGCAGCTTAGTGAGTAGGGGGATCGACGAGCAGTACTTC. Amino acid sequence: CASSLVSRGIDEQYF. Supplemented by reference TRBV5-1 and TRBJ2-7, the full variable domain reads KAGVTQTPRYLIKTRGQQVTLSCSPISGHRSVSWYQQTPGQGLQFLFEYFSETQRNKGNFPGRFSGRQFSNSRSEMNVSTLELGDSALYLCASSLVSRGIDEQYFGPGTRLTVT.

J is TRBJ1-1 and V is TRBV5-1; TRBD1 aligns across 7 bases. V shed 3 bases and J 4 bases; nucleotides not matched to a gene: 9. The germline V gene has CDR1 SGHRS and CDR2 YFSETQ. The CDR3 covers 15 residues. This CDR3 reads CASSSAGGRGTEAFF. The CDR3 region has the DNA TGCGCCAGCAGCTCGGCAGGGGGGCGCGGCACTGAAGCTTTCTTT.

The chain is built from TRBV7-2 and TRBJ2-7; D perhaps matches TRBD1 (5 bases). Trimming shortened V by 0 bases and J by 5 bases, and 14 bases separated the two germline ends. Per the germline V gene, CDR1 is SGHTA and CDR2 is FQGNSA. The CDR3 extends over 15 amino acids. Here the CDR3 reads CASSLAGAPAHEQYF. The CDR3, as DNA: TGTGCCAGCAGCTTAGCAGGGGCACCGGCCCACGAGCAGTACTTC. The full variable domain, with the rest looked up from reference TRBV7-2 and TRBJ2-7, is GAGVSQSPSNKVTEKGKDVELRCDPISGHTALYWYRQSLGQGLEFLIYFQGNSAPDKSGLPSDRFSAERTGGSVSTLTIQRTQQEDSAVYLCASSLAGAPAHEQYFGPGTRLTVT.

Details on this clone: The sample holds other DNA sequences that translate to the same CDR3. The chain is built from TRBV10-1 and TRBJ2-3; 12 positions match TRBD2. This CDR3 is built from 16 residues. V dropped 0 bases and J dropped 3; count of bases not matched to a gene: 1. Germline V gene lookup returns CDR1 WNHNN and CDR2 SYGVQD (reference sequence). The CDR3 region has the DNA TGCGCCAGCAGTGAGTCAACTAGCGGGGGGACAGATACGCAGTATTTT. Amino acids: CASSESTSGGTDTQYF.

The V and J genes are TRBV7-9 and TRBJ2-7, with no clear D. The CDR3 has 12 amino acids. V lost 6 bases, J lost 3 bases, and 9 bases lay in between. CDR1 is SEHNR, CDR2 FQNEAQ, per germline (reference sequence). This CDR3 is CASSTIHYEQYF. The CDR3 DNA reads as TGTGCCAGCAGTACAATACACTACGAGCAGTACTTC. Full variable domain (outside the CDR3, taken from reference TRBV7-9 and TRBJ2-7): DTGVSQNPRHKITKRGQNVTFRCDPISEHNRLYWYRQTLGQGPEFLTYFQNEAQLEKSRLLSDRFSAERPKGSFSTLEIQRTEQGDSAMYLCASSTIHYEQYFGPGTRLTVT.

The CDR3 protein is CARSLEITSECTYEQYF. CDR3 DNA: TGTGCCAGAAGCTTGGAAATTACTAGCGAATGTACCTACGAGCAGTACTTC. The chain joins TRBV5-3 to TRBJ2-7; TRBD2 agrees at 7 bases. TRBV5-3 is designated an ORF whose function remains uncertain. The CDR3 spans 17 residues. V trimming: 0 bases; J trimming: 2 bases; junction bases outside the gene matches: 11.

This chain uses TRBV5-1 with TRBJ2-5; 11 bases are a match to TRBD2. CDR3 length equals 14 residues. Germline values: CDR1 SGHRS, CDR2 YFSETQ. Trimming cost V 7 bases and J 5 bases; bases outside gene matches: 7. The CDR3 here is CASSGIAGGETQYF. CDR3 coding DNA: TGCGCCAGCTCCGGGATAGCGGGAGGGGAGACCCAGTACTTC. Based on the CDR3 plus reference TRBV5-1 and TRBJ2-5, the full variable domain is KAGVTQTPRYLIKTRGQQVTLSCSPISGHRSVSWYQQTPGQGLQFLFEYFSETQRNKGNFPGRFSGRQFSNSRSEMNVSTLELGDSALYLCASSGIAGGETQYFGPGTRLLVL.

CDR3: CASSFGLETSQETQYF. CDR3 nucleotide sequence: TGCGCCAGCAGCTTTGGCTTAGAGACATCACAAGAGACCCAGTACTTC. This rearrangement joins TRBV5-1 to TRBJ2-5; no reliable D call. V lost 2 bases to trimming and J lost 2 bases, with 16 bases between them. This CDR3 has 16 residues. The germline V gene has CDR1 SGHRS and CDR2 YFSETQ.

This chain uses TRBV19 with TRBJ2-2, with 8 bases lining up with TRBD1. The CDR3 consists of 15 residues. Germline lookup yields CDR1 LNHDA and CDR2 SQIVND (reference sequence). The V gene end was trimmed by 6 bases and the J gene end by 1 base; junction bases not matched to a gene: 4. The CDR3: CASRRGTGNTGELFF. The DNA of the CDR3 is TGTGCCAGTAGGCGCGGGACAGGGAACACCGGGGAGCTGTTTTTT.

The CDR3 spells CASSGYSNQPQHF. The CDR3 DNA reads as TGTGCCAGCAGCGGGTATAGCAATCAGCCCCAGCATTTT. The chain uses TRBV7-9 and TRBJ1-5; D not resolved. Deletions cut 5 bases from V and 0 bases from J, with 5 bases between. CDR1 SEHNR and CDR2 FQNEAQ come from the germline V gene (reference sequence). This CDR3 is 13 amino acids long.

The rearrangement joins TRBV28 to TRBJ1-3; 7 bases are shared with TRBD1. J gave up 0 bases and V 6 bases, and 8 bases lay outside the gene matches. The germline V gene encodes CDR1 MDHEN and CDR2 SYDVKM. The CDR3 totals 16 residues. The CDR3 DNA is TGTGCCAGCAGACCGACTCGGACAGGCTCTGGAAACACCATATATTTT. This codes for CASRPTRTGSGNTIYF.

This chain's CDR3 is CAISTLGSPYEQYF. The CDR3, as DNA: TGTGCCATCAGCACCCTAGGGTCCCCCTACGAGCAGTACTTC. The V gene is TRBV10-3, the J gene TRBJ2-7; D gene unclear. The CDR3 length is 14 residues. The germline V gene has CDR1 ENHRY and CDR2 SYGVKD. V lost 6 bases and J lost 2, with 14 bases in between.

The chain has TRBV7-9 and TRBJ2-3, with D unresolved. CDR3 length: 12 residues. Trimming took 5 bases from V and 0 from J, leaving 3 bases between them. CDR1 is SEHNR, CDR2 FQNEAQ, per germline (reference sequence). In DNA, the CDR3 is TGTGCCAGCAGCCTCAGCACAGATACGCAGTATTTT. It specifies CASSLSTDTQYF.

The V gene is TRBV5-1, the J gene TRBJ1-4; TRBD1 matches at 7 bases. V lost 7 bases and J lost 8; bases outside the gene matches: 11. The CDR3 is 14 amino acids. Germline CDR1 and CDR2: SGHRS and YFSETQ. CDR3 sequence reads: CASGQATRSEKLFF. The CDR3, as DNA: TGCGCCAGCGGACAGGCGACGAGGTCGGAAAAACTGTTTTTT.

The chain carries TRBV18 and TRBJ2-7; a possible D gene is TRBD2 (6 bases). V was pared by 2 bases and J by 6 bases, with 11 bases between. This CDR3 comprises 13 residues. Germline V CDR1 and CDR2: KGHSH, LQKENI. The CDR3 DNA follows: TGTGCCAGCTCACCAGGAGGGGTCTCCGAGCAGTACTTC. Translated: CASSPGGVSEQYF. The full variable domain, its missing parts supplied by reference TRBV18 and TRBJ2-7, is NAGVMQNPRHLVRRRGQEARLRCSPMKGHSHVYWYRQLPEEGLKFMVYLQKENIIDESGMPKERFSAEFPKEGPSILRIQQVVRGDSAAYFCASSPGGVSEQYFGPGTRLTVT.

This sequence joins TRBV6-5 and TRBJ2-7, with no clear D. The CDR3 has 14 residues. The ends were cut back, 6 bases at V and 0 bases at J, with 12 bases in the middle. Germline CDR1 is MNHEY and CDR2 is SVGAGI. CDR3 amino acids: CASRRDDTSYEQYF. As DNA, the CDR3 is TGTGCCAGCAGAAGAGATGACACCTCCTACGAGCAGTACTTC.

The CDR3 loop is CASRRYQETQYF. CDR3 in DNA: TGTGCCAGCAGACGGTATCAAGAGACCCAGTACTTC. This chain connects TRBV2 to TRBJ2-5, with D unclear. The V and J ends lost 6 bases and 2 bases respectively, with 7 bases between them. The CDR3 has 12 amino acids. Looked up from germline, CDR1 is SNHLY and CDR2 is FYNNEI.

The chain employs TRBV16 and TRBJ2-2, with 7 bases identical to TRBD1. Germline V gene lookup returns CDR1 KGHSY and CDR2 FQNENV. V lost 4 bases to trimming and J lost 6 bases; unmatched junction nucleotides: 5. The CDR3 is 14 amino acids. As DNA, the CDR3 is TGTGCCAGCAGCCGACAGGGCGTAGCCGGGGAGCTGTTTTTT. Translated, it gives CASSRQGVAGELFF.

This clone was found a few times. The chain recombines TRBV21-1 with TRBJ1-1; TRBD1, as called in the table, went unchecked against the DNA. TRBV21-1 is a pseudogene segment. This CDR3 region has 16 residues. The CDR3 sequence is CASSCQEWVFIGEAFF. CDR3 DNA sequence: TGTGCCAGCAGCTGTCAGGAATGGGTTTTTATTGGTGAAGCTTTCTTT.

The chain carries TRBV10-3 and TRBJ1-2; TRBD1 agrees at 11 bases. The trim removed 6 bases at V and 6 bases at J, leaving 6 bases unmatched. This CDR3 contains 14 residues. From germline, CDR1 is ENHRY and CDR2 SYGVKD. CDR3 nucleotides: TGTGCCATCAGACCGGGACAGGGGGGGGATGGCTACACCTTC. Its translation: CAIRPGQGGDGYTF.

This clone was observed a single time. CDR3 amino acids: CASSDAASHQPQHF. CDR3 DNA sequence: TGTGCCAGCAGTGATGCGGCCTCTCATCAGCCCCAGCATTTT. The chain recombines TRBV2 with TRBJ1-5; no clear D gene. The CDR3 contains 14 residues. Germline V gives CDR1 SNHLY, CDR2 FYNNEI. V gave up 3 bases and J gave up 5 bases, with 11 bases separating them.

V and J are TRBV5-1 and TRBJ2-2; TRBD2 aligns across 9 bases. The CDR3 is 15 residues long. The germline CDR1 and CDR2 sequences are SGHRS and YFSETQ. The V segment lost 4 bases and the J segment 3 bases; nucleotides outside the gene matches: 4. The CDR3 coding sequence is TGCGCCAGCAGCGCCACTAGCGGGTACACCGGGGAGCTGTTTTTT. Translated: CASSATSGYTGELFF. Variable domain in full (rest from reference TRBV5-1 and TRBJ2-2): KAGVTQTPRYLIKTRGQQVTLSCSPISGHRSVSWYQQTPGQGLQFLFEYFSETQRNKGNFPGRFSGRQFSNSRSEMNVSTLELGDSALYLCASSATSGYTGELFFGEGSRLTVL.

The gene calls are TRBV6-5 and TRBJ2-3; 9 nucleotides agree with TRBD2. The CDR3 spans 15 residues. Looked up from germline, CDR1 is MNHEY and CDR2 is SVGAGI. With 0 bases clipped from V and 10 bases from J, the junction kept 8 bases outside the gene matches. The CDR3: CASSYSELAGRAQYF. DNA of the CDR3: TGTGCCAGCAGTTACTCTGAGCTAGCGGGGCGAGCGCAGTATTTT.

The V call is TRBV25-1, the J call TRBJ1-6, with D unclear. The length of the CDR3 is 14 residues. Germline V gene lookup returns CDR1 MGHDK and CDR2 SYGVNS. V shed 8 bases and J shed 7 bases, with 15 bases lying between them. CDR3 residues: CASSRLGPNSPLHF. CDR3 DNA: TGTGCCAGCTCCCGGCTAGGTCCAAATTCACCCCTCCACTTT.

V gene TRBV5-8 combines with J gene TRBJ2-7, with D uncertain. The germline gives CDR1 SGHTS, CDR2 YDEGEE. V lost 1 base and J 6 bases, leaving 17 bases between the germline ends. There are 15 residues in the CDR3. CDR3 amino acids: CASSLSTTRALEQYF. CDR3 coding DNA: TGTGCCAGCAGCTTGTCGACAACAAGGGCTCTCGAGCAGTACTTC.

The chain has TRBV7-2 and TRBJ2-1; TRBD1 matches at 7 bases. Per germline, CDR1 SGHTA and CDR2 FQGNSA. V lost 5 bases and J lost 4; bases outside the gene matches: 5. The CDR3 extends over 14 amino acids. The CDR3 here is CASSPDRIYNEQFF. CDR3 DNA sequence: TGTGCCAGCAGCCCGGACAGGATTTACAATGAGCAGTTCTTC. Together with reference TRBV7-2 and TRBJ2-1, the CDR3 gives the full variable domain: GAGVSQSPSNKVTEKGKDVELRCDPISGHTALYWYRQSLGQGLEFLIYFQGNSAPDKSGLPSDRFSAERTGGSVSTLTIQRTQQEDSAVYLCASSPDRIYNEQFFGPGTRLTVL.

The genes are TRBV14 and TRBJ2-3, with D hard to call. CDR3 length: 13 residues. With 2 bases removed from V and 0 bases from J, the gap between germline ends came to 3 bases. From germline, CDR1 is SGHDN and CDR2 FVKESK. The CDR3 DNA is TGTGCCAGCAGCCAATGGAGCACAGATACGCAGTATTTT. Translating it yields CASSQWSTDTQYF.